Listed below are T cell receptor beta chains from one sample, sequenced in a study of blood T cell repertoires in COVID-19. The method was immunoSEQ multiplex PCR; TCRdb's version includes in-frame clones alone and lacks a portion of them. The profile covers 55,000 to 75,000 clones, with 83% appearing a single time and roughly 6.7% taken by the ten largest. The sample was peripheral blood. These receptors all come from a human donor in a cohort sampled during active COVID-19. The CDR3 runs from the conserved cysteine through the conserved F or W. A D gene is named only where the DNA matches it firmly. Clone size is shown for a subset of rows, as once, few, many or a class of expanded clone.

d_gene	j_gene	v_gene	abundance	CDR3nt	CDR3aa
TRBD2	TRBJ2-1	TRBV3-1/TRBV3-2	few	TGTGCCAGCAGCCAGGGACTAGCGGGGACCCTTAACAATGAGCAGTTCTTC	CASSQGLAGTLNNEQFF
-	TRBJ1-2	TRBV29-1	-	TGCAGCTTGGGGGGGAAGAGGGGCTACACCTTC	CSLGGKRGYTF
TRBD1	TRBJ2-3	TRBV10-1	once	TGCGCCAGCAGTGAGCCTGGACAGGGCGGTGGTACGCAGTATTTT	CASSEPGQGGGTQYF
-	TRBJ2-2	TRBV11-2	-	TGTGCCAGCAGCTTACAGGGGTTCACCGGGGAGCTGTTTTTT	CASSLQGFTGELFF
TRBD1	TRBJ1-6	TRBV7-6	-	TGTGCCAGCAGCTTAGGGACAGGGGGCTCACCCCTCCACTTT	CASSLGTGGSPLHF
-	TRBJ2-1	TRBV5-1	-	TGCGCCAGCACCCTGGGGCACCCACCCCTGAATGAGCAGTTCTTC	CASTLGHPPLNEQFF
-	TRBJ2-5	TRBV7-8	-	TGTGCCAGCAGCTTAGGAGAACGGGGGACTCAAGAGACCCAGTACTTC	CASSLGERGTQETQYF
-	TRBJ2-2	TRBV5-4	-	TGTGCCAGCAGCCCCAACGCGGGGGAGCTGTTTTTT	CASSPNAGELFF
-	TRBJ2-1	TRBV9	-	TGTGCCAGCAGCCCGCCACCCCTAGGGGCCCCCAATGAGCAGTTCTTC	CASSPPPLGAPNEQFF
TRBD1	TRBJ2-2	TRBV18	-	TGTGCCAGCTCACCAGGACAGGGCCTGACCGGGGAGCTGTTTTTT	CASSPGQGLTGELFF
TRBD1	TRBJ2-5	TRBV7-6	-	TGTGCCAGCAGCTTAGCGGGACGGGGACAGCAAGAGACCCAGTACTTC	CASSLAGRGQQETQYF
-	TRBJ1-6	TRBV6-5	-	TGTGCCAGCAGTTCCCTCGGATACGAGGATTCACCCCTCCACTTT	CASSSLGYEDSPLHF
TRBD1	TRBJ2-1	TRBV4-2	-	TGTGCCAGCAGCCAAGATCTCCAGGGGGCGTTAGATGAGCAGTTCTTC	CASSQDLQGALDEQFF
TRBD2	TRBJ2-1	TRBV3-1/TRBV3-2	-	TGTGCCAGCAGCCGGCTAGCGGACTCCTACAATGAGCAGTTCTTC	CASSRLADSYNEQFF
-	TRBJ2-1	TRBV5-6	few	TGTGCCAGCAGCCGGTCAAGATTGACAGGTTACTCCTACAATGAGCAGTTCTTC	CASSRSRLTGYSYNEQFF
TRBD1	TRBJ2-2	TRBV6-5	-	TGTGCCAGCAGCCCACAGGGGACCGGGGAGCTGTTTTTT	CASSPQGTGELFF
-	TRBJ1-1	TRBV21-1	-	TGTGCCAGCAGCAAAGAGGAGGGGGCGAACACTGAAGCTTTCTTT	CASSKEEGANTEAFF
TRBD2	TRBJ2-1	TRBV9	-	TGTGCCAGCAGCCGGACTAGCGGGAGTACCAATGAGCAGTTCTTC	CASSRTSGSTNEQFF
-	TRBJ1-2	TRBV30	-	TGTGCCTGGAATCAGGGGCTGGGCTATGGCTACACCTTC	CAWNQGLGYGYTF
-	TRBJ1-2	TRBV10-2	-	TGCGCCAGCAGCCAGGGTAGCGGCTACACCTTC	CASSQGSGYTF
TRBD2	TRBJ2-3	TRBV5-1	-	TGCGCCAGCACCACCGGGTGGGCGGGAGCGGCGGATACGCAGTATTTT	CASTTGWAGAADTQYF
-	TRBJ2-7	TRBV3-1/TRBV3-2	-	TGTGCCAGCAGCCTCTATAGCTCCTACGAGCAGTACTTC	CASSLYSSYEQYF
-	TRBJ2-5	TRBV28	-	TGTGCCAGCAGTTTGCCTCCTAGGGAGACCCAGTACTTC	CASSLPPRETQYF
-	TRBJ2-5	TRBV4-1	few	TGCGCCAGCAGCCAAGGACAACTCCAAGAGACCCAGTACTTC	CASSQGQLQETQYF
-	TRBJ1-1	TRBV18	-	TGTGCCAGCTCACGCCGACAGGAAAACACTGAAGCTTTCTTT	CASSRRQENTEAFF
TRBD1	TRBJ2-2	TRBV7-3	-	TGTGCCAGCAGCTTAGTTAGGGACAGGGAAGATTTGACCGGGGAGCTGTTTTTT	CASSLVRDREDLTGELFF
TRBD1	TRBJ1-2	TRBV6-6	-	TGTGCCAGCAGACAAACAGGGGCTAATGGCTACACCTTC	CASRQTGANGYTF
-	TRBJ2-5	TRBV5-6	-	TGTGCCAGCAGCTTGAAGGGGGGGCAAGAGACCCAGTACTTC	CASSLKGGQETQYF
-	TRBJ1-5	TRBV7-9	medium-sized	TGTGCCAGCAGCTTAGGTGGGTACGGCCCCCGAGGGAATCAGCCCCAGCATTTT	CASSLGGYGPRGNQPQHF
TRBD1	TRBJ2-3	TRBV10-3	-	TGTGCCATCACTATGACAGGGGCGAGAGAAGATACGCAGTATTTT	CAITMTGAREDTQYF
-	TRBJ1-6	TRBV14	-	TGTGCCAGCACCCCAGACGGACGGCGGGGACCCCTCCACTTT	CASTPDGRRGPLHF
TRBD1	TRBJ2-3	TRBV11-2	-	TGTGCCAGCAGCCCGACAGGGCGCGGGGATACGCAGTATTTT	CASSPTGRGDTQYF
TRBD1	TRBJ2-2	TRBV2	few	TGTGCCAGCACAGGGAGACAGGGGACCACCGGGGAGCTGTTTTTT	CASTGRQGTTGELFF
TRBD1	TRBJ2-7	TRBV19	-	TGTGCCAGTAGTATCGGGACAGGGACCTACGAGCAGTACTTC	CASSIGTGTYEQYF
TRBD1	TRBJ2-7	TRBV27	-	TGTGCCAGCAGTCCAGGGACAGGGCCCTACGAGCAGTACTTC	CASSPGTGPYEQYF
TRBD1	TRBJ2-1	TRBV7-8	few	TGTGCCAGCAGCTTTCTCCATACCGGGACAGACTACAATGAGCAGTTCTTC	CASSFLHTGTDYNEQFF
TRBD2	TRBJ2-1	TRBV5-4	once	TGTGCCAGCAGCCCGCCCGGGACTAGCGGACACAATGAGCAGTTCTTC	CASSPPGTSGHNEQFF
TRBD2	TRBJ2-1	TRBV3-1/TRBV3-2	once	TGTGCCAGCAGCCGTCTCGCGGGGGTTTACAATGAGCAGTTCTTC	CASSRLAGVYNEQFF
-	TRBJ2-7	TRBV19	-	TGTGCCAGTAGCCAGCGGGCAGGCGGCTACGAGCAGTACTTC	CASSQRAGGYEQYF
-	TRBJ2-5	TRBV10-3	-	TGTGCCATCAGGGCGGCAGGGCAAGAGACCCAGTACTTC	CAIRAAGQETQYF
TRBD1	TRBJ1-3	TRBV5-5	-	TGTGCCAGCAGCCCCTCCAGGGGGCGAATCTCTGGAAACACCATATATTTT	CASSPSRGRISGNTIYF
-	TRBJ1-1	TRBV12-3/TRBV12-4	-	TGTGCCAGCAGTTTAAACCAGGGTACTGAAGCTTTCTTT	CASSLNQGTEAFF
-	TRBJ1-1	TRBV7-2	-	TGTGCCAGCAGCTTAATATCGGGGACTGAAGCTTTCTTT	CASSLISGTEAFF
TRBD2	TRBJ2-2	TRBV7-3	-	TGTGCCAGCAGAACGGGAGGGCCGGACACCGGGGAGCTGTTTTTT	CASRTGGPDTGELFF
-	TRBJ2-7	TRBV27	-	TGTGCCAGCAGTCTACCTGGGGAGTCGGAATCCTACGAGCAGTACTTC	CASSLPGESESYEQYF
TRBD2	TRBJ2-3	TRBV5-1	-	TGCGCCAGCACCGGACTAGCGGGTTCAGTAGATACGCAGTATTTT	CASTGLAGSVDTQYF
-	TRBJ1-1	TRBV18	few	TGTGCCAGCTCACCACCGTCGGTAAGTGCGAACACTGAAGCTTTCTTT	CASSPPSVSANTEAFF
TRBD1	TRBJ1-4	TRBV4-1	-	TGCGCCAGCAGGCTGGGACAGGGGCACACTAATGAAAAACTGTTTTTT	CASRLGQGHTNEKLFF
-	TRBJ2-2	TRBV12-3/TRBV12-4	-	TGTGCCAGCAGGGACTTGGGGGAGCTGTTTTTT	CASRDLGELFF